These 16 T cell receptor beta chains were sequenced from one sample in a study of T cell responses to AZD1222 COVID-19 vaccine. Only in-frame clones appear in the TCRdb table, and some are missing; sequencing was by immunoSEQ multiplex PCR. The sample records about 110,000 clones, approximately 90% being singletons. The specimen was peripheral blood, collected on day 0 of AZD1222 vaccination. The source of these receptors is an adult in good health.

The V gene is TRBV6-4, the J gene TRBJ1-4, with D possibly matching TRBD1 (5 bases). CDR1 MRHNA and CDR2 SNTAGT come from the germline V gene. The germline V and J ends were trimmed by 4 bases and 8 bases, with 11 bases remaining between them. The CDR3 consists of 13 residues. This chain's CDR3 is CASSGGGREKLFF. As DNA, the CDR3 is TGTGCCAGCAGTGGGGGGGGGAGAGAAAAACTGTTTTTT.

V usage is TRBV3-1 (or the pseudogene TRBV3-2) and J usage is TRBJ2-1; D could derive from TRBD1 or TRBD2 (5 bases each). The CDR3 totals 13 residues. V was clipped by 0 bases and J by 15 bases, with 15 bases between them. CDR1 and CDR2 (germline): LGHDT, YNNKEL (reference sequence). CDR3 coding DNA: TGTGCCAGCAGCCAAGATCGGGGACGGCGTCGGTTCTTC. The encoded protein is CASSQDRGRRRFF.

V gene TRBV4-1 combines with J gene TRBJ2-3; D is unclear. This CDR3 is 14 amino acids long. The ends were cut back, 1 base at V and 6 bases at J, with 11 bases in the middle. CDR1 is MGHRA, CDR2 YSYEKL, per germline. The CDR3 DNA reads TGCGCCAGCAGCCAAGGGTTAATGGGGGATACGCAGTATTTT. Amino acids: CASSQGLMGDTQYF.

The V gene is TRBV6-2 or TRBV6-3, the J gene TRBJ1-2, with TRBD1 matching over 8 bases. The germline gives CDR1 MNHEY, CDR2 SVGEGT. V was clipped by 2 bases and J by 3 bases; unmatched bases: 8. This CDR3 contains 16 residues. CDR3 amino acids: CASSYGALTGDYGYTF. DNA for the CDR3: TGTGCCAGCAGTTACGGCGCCCTGACAGGGGACTATGGCTACACCTTC.

V and J are TRBV18 and TRBJ1-6; no clear D. The CDR3 loop spans 14 amino acids. The V end lost 3 bases, the J end lost 5 bases, and 8 bases lay between the germline ends. From germline, CDR1 is KGHSH and CDR2 LQKENI. The chain's CDR3 is CASSPGIDNSPLHF. For the CDR3, the DNA is TGTGCCAGCTCACCCGGAATAGATAATTCACCCCTCCACTTT.

This chain uses TRBV5-1 with TRBJ2-7; weak D call: TRBD2 (5 bases). The CDR3 runs 16 residues. CDR1 and CDR2 (germline): SGHRS, YFSETQ. The germline V and J ends were trimmed by 4 bases and 3 bases, with 20 bases remaining between them. The CDR3 sequence: CASSRLAPRGRYEQYF. For the CDR3, the DNA is TGCGCCAGCAGCCGCTTAGCGCCCCGAGGGCGCTACGAGCAGTACTTC.

J is TRBJ1-1 and V is TRBV5-6, with 8 bases fitting TRBD1. V was pared by 0 bases and J by 1 base, with 5 bases of the junction left unmatched. CDR3 length: 16 amino acids. Germline CDR1 reads SGHDT; CDR2 reads YYEEEE. Written as DNA, the CDR3 is TGTGCCAGCAGCTTGGGTGCAGGGGGCGGGAACACTGAAGCTTTCTTT. Its protein is CASSLGAGGGNTEAFF.

The chain combines TRBV25-1 with TRBJ2-2; 7 bases match TRBD2. This CDR3 comprises 15 residues. Germline loops: CDR1 MGHDK, CDR2 SYGVNS. Losses at the gene ends were 3 bases for V and 3 bases for J; bases not matched to a gene: 4. Here the CDR3 reads CASSDRTSYTGELFF. CDR3 DNA sequence: TGTGCCAGCAGTGACCGGACTAGTTACACCGGGGAGCTGTTTTTT.

This clone was seen a single time. The chain employs TRBV7-9 and TRBJ1-4; 7 bases line up with TRBD1. This CDR3 has 18 residues. Trimming removed 5 bases from V and 0 bases from J; junction bases left unmatched: 12. Germline CDR1 reads SEHNR; CDR2 reads FQNEAQ (reference sequence). In nucleotides, the CDR3 is TGTGCCAGCAGCCGGTGGACAGGAACACTTGCAACTAATGAAAAACTGTTTTTT. Protein: CASSRWTGTLATNEKLFF. Full variable domain (rest looked up from reference TRBV7-9 and TRBJ1-4): DTGVSQNPRHKITKRGQNVTFRCDPISEHNRLYWYRQTLGQGPEFLTYFQNEAQLEKSRLLSDRFSAERPKGSFSTLEIQRTEQGDSAMYLCASSRWTGTLATNEKLFFGSGTQLSVL.

The chain uses TRBV4-1 and TRBJ2-7; D gene unclear. The CDR3 length is 15 residues. Trimming cost V 4 bases and J 3 bases, with 16 bases left between them. Germline values: CDR1 MGHRA, CDR2 YSYEKL. CDR3 nucleotide sequence: TGCGCCAGCAGCCCAATTACGGCGGCAGGCTACGAGCAGTACTTC. This sequence encodes CASSPITAAGYEQYF.

This clone was seen just once. This chain connects TRBV20-1 to TRBJ1-2, with D perhaps TRBD1 (6 bases). Germline V CDR1 and CDR2: DFQATT, SNEGSKA (reference sequence). Deletions cut 5 bases from V and 8 bases from J, with 12 bases between. The CDR3 sequence is 11 residues long. DNA for the CDR3: TGCAGTGCTCCCAGGGGAAGCGGCTACACCTTC. It specifies CSAPRGSGYTF.

The rearrangement joins TRBV29-1 to TRBJ2-5; D possibly corresponds to TRBD1 (6 bases). V was shortened by 5 bases and J by 1 base, with 14 bases between the two germline ends. The germline gives CDR1 SQVTM, CDR2 ANQGSEA. The CDR3 is 14 residues long. The DNA of the CDR3 is TGCAGCGTTCTTTCATGGACAGTCCAAGAGACCCAGTACTTC. Its protein product is CSVLSWTVQETQYF.

The chain combines TRBV2 with TRBJ2-6; 10 bases match TRBD2. Trimming removed 5 bases from V and 2 bases from J; junction bases left unmatched: 3. CDR1 SNHLY and CDR2 FYNNEI come from the germline V gene. The CDR3 spans 16 residues. The CDR3 DNA sequence: TGTGCCAGCAGTACTAGCGGGGACACTGGGGCCAACGTCCTGACTTTC. This sequence encodes CASSTSGDTGANVLTF.

The chain combines TRBV30 with TRBJ1-2, with TRBD1 matching over 7 bases. J was trimmed by 7 bases and V by 5 bases; bases with no gene match: 7. The CDR3 length is 12 residues. Germline CDR1 and CDR2: GTSNPN and SVGIG (reference sequence). The CDR3 sequence: CAWGVGGGGYTF. The CDR3 nucleotides are TGTGCCTGGGGGGTAGGGGGCGGTGGCTACACCTTC.

In this sample, this clone turned up once. J is TRBJ1-1 and V is TRBV7-6; D may be TRBD1 (6 bases). The CDR3 has 15 amino acids. Looked up from germline, CDR1 is SGHVS and CDR2 is FNYEAQ. The ends were cut back, 0 bases at V and 0 bases at J, with 8 bases in the middle. The CDR3 DNA reads TGTGCCAGCAGCTTAGCGCAGGGGCTGAACACTGAAGCTTTCTTT. It codes for CASSLAQGLNTEAFF.

This clone was observed a single time. The chain combines TRBV7-9 with TRBJ1-1; D not certain. This CDR3 region has 15 residues. The V and J ends lost 4 bases and 1 base respectively, with 13 bases between them. CDR1 is SEHNR and CDR2 is FQNEAQ in the germline V gene (reference sequence). CDR3 protein: CASSSGWGGNTEAFF. CDR3 coding DNA: TGTGCCAGCAGCTCCGGTTGGGGAGGGAACACTGAAGCTTTCTTT.